A selection of T cell receptor beta chains follows, all from one sample in a study of T-cell memory formation after mild COVID-19. Each CDR3 protein is one row after TCRdb ran MiXCR on the 5' RACE reads. The data show approximately 270,000 distinct CDR3 sequences, about a sixth seen once. What was sequenced was PBMCs or a T cell subset sorted from them (not recorded which). The receptors were sampled from a young man who had mild COVID-19 (a few samples of this study predate the infection). Cell type and time point are not known. The CDR3 runs from the conserved cysteine through the conserved F or W. D genes are given only for firm matches. Clone size is given for some rows only: seen once, a few or many times, or a class if the clone is expanded.

size: -
J: TRBJ1-4
V: TRBV3-1
D: -
DNA: TGTGCCAGCAGCCAGATTAATGAAAAACTGTTTTTT
CDR3: CASSQINEKLFF

size: few
J: TRBJ2-7
V: TRBV29-1
D: -
DNA: TGCAGCGTTGAAGATAACCGGGAAACCTACGAGCAGTACTTC
CDR3: CSVEDNRETYEQYF

size: few
J: TRBJ1-1
V: TRBV13
D: -
DNA: TGTGCCAGCCTCAAACAGGGTGGCACTGAAGCTTTCTTT
CDR3: CASLKQGGTEAFF

size: -
J: TRBJ1-4
V: TRBV7-9
D: -
DNA: TGTGCCAGCAGCCGGACTGACGAGAAGAAAGAACTGTTTTTT
CDR3: CASSRTDEKKELFF

size: few
J: TRBJ2-1
V: TRBV20-1
D: -
DNA: TGCAGTGCTAGTTTGGATGCTGGCTACAATGAGCAGTTCTTC
CDR3: CSASLDAGYNEQFF

size: few
J: TRBJ2-3
V: TRBV5-5
D: TRBD2
DNA: TGTGCCAGCAGTGCCCCTGAGCGGGGGGCCCACACAGATACGCAGTATTTT
CDR3: CASSAPERGAHTDTQYF

size: -
J: TRBJ2-1
V: TRBV10-3
D: -
DNA: TGTGCCATCAGTGGGGTGGCGGGGAGCTCCTACAATGAGCAGTTCTTC
CDR3: CAISGVAGSSYNEQFF

size: -
J: TRBJ2-2
V: TRBV4-1
D: -
DNA: TGCGCCAGCAGCCAAGATTGGTCTGCCGGGGAGCTGTTTTTT
CDR3: CASSQDWSAGELFF

size: many
J: TRBJ2-1
V: TRBV20-1
D: TRBD1
DNA: TGCAGTGCTAGAGATAACCAGGGGGCATGGAATGAGCAGTTCTTC
CDR3: CSARDNQGAWNEQFF

size: few
J: TRBJ1-1
V: TRBV6-6
D: -
DNA: TGTGCCAGCAGTTACTCGCAGGGAATCGGCTCTGAAGCTTTCTTT
CDR3: CASSYSQGIGSEAFF

size: few
J: TRBJ2-1
V: TRBV24-1
D: -
DNA: TGTGCCACCAGTGAGCAGACCACGGCAGGGTACAATGAGCAGTTCTTC
CDR3: CATSEQTTAGYNEQFF

size: -
J: TRBJ2-3
V: TRBV29-1
D: TRBD1
DNA: TGCAGCGTTGAGGAAACTTCAGGGACAGGGACAGATACGCAGTATTTT
CDR3: CSVEETSGTGTDTQYF

size: few
J: TRBJ2-5
V: TRBV15
D: TRBD1
DNA: TGTGCCACCAGCAGAGGGTCAGGGGGCCGAGAGACCCAGTACTTC
CDR3: CATSRGSGGRETQYF

size: -
J: TRBJ1-4
V: TRBV5-4
D: TRBD1
DNA: TGTGCCAGCAGCTTGGATGGCAGGGGGAATGAAAAACTGTTTTTT
CDR3: CASSLDGRGNEKLFF

size: -
J: TRBJ1-5
V: TRBV20-1
D: -
DNA: TGCAGTGCTAGTGTCGGGCAACTTAATCAGCCCCAGCATTTT
CDR3: CSASVGQLNQPQHF

size: few
J: TRBJ1-1
V: TRBV5-1
D: -
DNA: TGCGCCAGCAGCCGGGACGGACTAAACACTGAAGCTTTCTTT
CDR3: CASSRDGLNTEAFF

size: once
J: TRBJ1-1
V: TRBV6-2/TRBV6-3
D: -
DNA: TGTGCCAGCAGTTGGGGGAGCCTCCTTGAAGCTTTCTTT
CDR3: CASSWGSLLEAFF

size: many
J: TRBJ2-3
V: TRBV5-1
D: TRBD2
DNA: TGCGCCAGCAGTCCTCAGCGGGGGGGTTCGACAGATACGCAGTATTTT
CDR3: CASSPQRGGSTDTQYF

size: -
J: TRBJ1-1
V: TRBV7-9
D: -
DNA: TGTGCCAGCAGCTACGACAGCGACACTGAAGCTTTCTTT
CDR3: CASSYDSDTEAFF

size: -
J: TRBJ2-1
V: TRBV5-1
D: TRBD2
DNA: TGCGCCAGCAGCTTACCCCTAGCGGGGGGTTCTGCGTTCTTC
CDR3: CASSLPLAGGSAFF

size: -
J: TRBJ2-2
V: TRBV5-1
D: TRBD2
DNA: TGCGCCAGCAGCTGGAATGGACTAGCCCGGGGCCCGAACACCGGGGAGCTGTTTTTT
CDR3: CASSWNGLARGPNTGELFF

size: -
J: TRBJ2-3
V: TRBV20-1
D: -
DNA: TGCAGTGCTAGTCAGCCCCGGGCGGGGTTCCGAGATACGCAGTATTTT
CDR3: CSASQPRAGFRDTQYF

size: many
J: TRBJ1-5
V: TRBV5-1
D: -
DNA: TGCGCCAGCAGCCCGGGTGTTAGCAGTCTCGGTCAGCCCCAGCATTTT
CDR3: CASSPGVSSLGQPQHF

size: -
J: TRBJ2-5
V: TRBV6-6
D: -
DNA: TGTGCCAGCAGCCGATCGTACCAAGAGACCCAGTACTTC
CDR3: CASSRSYQETQYF

size: few
J: TRBJ2-3
V: TRBV4-1
D: -
DNA: TGCGCCAGCAGCCAAGAAGGGAGCCCTAACACAGATACGCAGTATTTT
CDR3: CASSQEGSPNTDTQYF

size: few
J: TRBJ2-1
V: TRBV7-2
D: -
DNA: TGTGCCAGCAGCTTAGGGTCCCTTGAGCAGTTCTTC
CDR3: CASSLGSLEQFF

size: -
J: TRBJ2-3
V: TRBV4-2
D: TRBD2
DNA: TGTGCCAGCAGCCAGTGGACTAGCGGCACAGATACGCAGTATTTT
CDR3: CASSQWTSGTDTQYF

size: -
J: TRBJ1-5
V: TRBV19
D: TRBD1
DNA: TGTGCCAGTAGTAGCCCCAACCAGGGGGCGCGAGATCAGCCCCAGCATTTT
CDR3: CASSSPNQGARDQPQHF

size: -
J: TRBJ2-3
V: TRBV12-3/TRBV12-4
D: -
DNA: TGTGCCAGCACTATAGGAGATACGCAGTATTTT
CDR3: CASTIGDTQYF

size: -
J: TRBJ2-5
V: TRBV29-1
D: TRBD1
DNA: TGCAGCGTTGACGGGACAGCGTACCAAGAGACCCAGTACTTC
CDR3: CSVDGTAYQETQYF

size: few
J: TRBJ2-1
V: TRBV13
D: -
DNA: TGTGCCAGCAGCTCCAGACTAGTGAGGAATGAGCAGTTCTTC
CDR3: CASSSRLVRNEQFF

size: once
J: TRBJ2-7
V: TRBV6-1
D: TRBD1
DNA: TGTGCCAGCAGTGTGTTACCGGGACAGGGTATTTCTCGGGAGCAGTACTTC
CDR3: CASSVLPGQGISREQYF

size: -
J: TRBJ1-3
V: TRBV20-1
D: -
DNA: TGCAGTGCCACACACCAGAGCTCTGGAAACACCATATATTTT
CDR3: CSATHQSSGNTIYF

size: few
J: TRBJ2-5
V: TRBV6-2/TRBV6-3
D: -
DNA: TGTGCCAGCAGTCCGATAGAGCAAGAGACCCAGTACTTC
CDR3: CASSPIEQETQYF

size: -
J: TRBJ1-3
V: TRBV6-6
D: -
DNA: TGTGCCAGCAGTTACGAACAGGGCTCTGGAAACACCATATATTTT
CDR3: CASSYEQGSGNTIYF

size: -
J: TRBJ2-3
V: TRBV18
D: -
DNA: TGTGCCAGCTCACCCGGACCGAACACAGATACGCAGTATTTT
CDR3: CASSPGPNTDTQYF